This T cell receptor beta chain derives from a study of cytomegalovirus exposure and HLA in healthy donors. This clone was observed a few times. The PCR contained 60 Vbeta and 13 Jbeta primers. Authors' data handling: Later reanalysis found roughly 80 million unique TCR beta chains, about 10 million of them shared. The assay was immunoSEQ multiplex PCR, and TCRdb's table has in-frame clones only and misses some. That table gives V, J and clone size, and the DNA gave D and trimming. The top ten clones hold more than 0.75% of a sample with about 140,000 clones, roughly 80% of them seen once. The CDR3 loop spans 13 amino acids. The ends lost 1 base at V and 8 bases at J; junction bases unmatched: 1. Germline V CDR1 and CDR2: SGHRS, YFSETQ.

The sequence came from a man between 18 and 29 years old in good health and CMV-seronegative. The J gene is TRBJ1-4, the V gene TRBV5-1; 8 nucleotides match TRBD1. The sample consisted of PBMCs. Here the CDR3 reads CASSLTGGEKLFF. The CDR3 DNA follows: TGCGCCAGCAGCTTGACAGGGGGAGAAAAACTGTTTTTT. Supplemented by reference TRBV5-1 and TRBJ1-4, the full variable domain reads KAGVTQTPRYLIKTRGQQVTLSCSPISGHRSVSWYQQTPGQGLQFLFEYFSETQRNKGNFPGRFSGRQFSNSRSEMNVSTLELGDSALYLCASSLTGGEKLFFGSGTQLSVL.